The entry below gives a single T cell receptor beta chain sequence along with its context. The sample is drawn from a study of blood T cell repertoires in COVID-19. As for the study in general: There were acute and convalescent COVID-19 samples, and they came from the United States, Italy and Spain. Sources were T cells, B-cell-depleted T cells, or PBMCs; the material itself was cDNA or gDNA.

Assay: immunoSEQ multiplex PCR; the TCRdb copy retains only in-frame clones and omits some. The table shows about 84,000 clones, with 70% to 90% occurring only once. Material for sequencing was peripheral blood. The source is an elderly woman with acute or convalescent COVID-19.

The CDR3 spells CASSGQGVSTNEKLFF. CDR3 bases: TGCGCCAGCAGCGGACAGGGGGTATCAACTAATGAAAAACTGTTTTTT. The rearrangement uses TRBV4-1 and TRBJ1-4, with 10 nucleotides matching TRBD1. This CDR3 contains 16 residues. The germline gives CDR1 MGHRA, CDR2 YSYEKL. V was clipped by 5 bases and J by 0 bases; unmatched bases: 3.